This T cell receptor (beta chain) was observed in a study of T-cell memory formation after mild COVID-19. Whole-study findings and limits: Clonal second-wave expansions that peaked on day 37 had unconfirmed SARS-CoV-2 specificity. Contracting CD4+ clones lay largely in CM and EM, with CD8+ ones residing in EMRA.

V lost 8 bases to trimming and J lost 7 bases, with 17 bases between them. The germline CDR1 and CDR2 sequences are SGHVS and FNYEAQ. CDR3 length: 14 residues. One entry per CDR3 protein results from TCRdb running MiXCR on the 5' RACE reads. This sample has 30,000 to 45,000 distinct CDR3 sequences, with approximately 10% found just once. At least ten counts were recorded for this clonotype. What it binds is not known. The J gene is TRBJ2-2, the V gene TRBV7-6, with a possible D match to TRBD1 (6 bases). Sequencing used PBMCs or a T cell subset sorted from them (not recorded which). This TCR came from a man younger than 35 who had mild COVID-19 (a few samples of this study predate the infection). Cell type and time point are not known. The CDR3, as DNA: TGTGCCAGCCGGGACACTCTCAGGGGCGGGGAGCTGTTTTTT. It encodes CASRDTLRGGELFF.